Presented here are 21 T cell receptor beta chains from one specimen sequenced in a study of blood T cell repertoires in COVID-19 (TCRdb year 2020). The library was built by means of the immunoSEQ multiplex PCR assay. Held by TCRdb, this immuneACCESS table contains in-frame sequences only and omits some clones. Under half of the omission traces to an unresolved V gene where checked; the cause of the rest is unknown. The sample data list about 140,000 clones, and about 80% of these were observed just once. About 4% of the sample comes from the top ten. The sample taken for sequencing was peripheral blood. The receptors stem from a man between 65 and 85 years old who had recovered from COVID-19.

The gene calls are TRBV10-3 and TRBJ2-5, with TRBD1 identical over 7 bases. Trimming took 4 bases from V and 1 from J; bases not matched to a gene: 6. The CDR3 is 15 residues long. Germline lookup yields CDR1 ENHRY and CDR2 SYGVKD. Here the CDR3 reads CAISGTGGRQETQYF. CDR3 nucleotides: TGTGCCATCAGTGGGACAGGTGGCCGCCAAGAGACCCAGTACTTC.

The chain recombines TRBV5-1 with TRBJ2-3; TRBD1 matches 7 bases. The CDR3 extends over 16 amino acids. In germline, CDR1 is SGHRS, CDR2 YFSETQ. Unmatched junction bases numbered 10, after V lost 2 bases and J lost 4 bases. CDR3 sequence reads: CASSFPRTGDPDTQYF. As DNA, the CDR3 is TGCGCCAGCAGCTTCCCCCGTACAGGGGACCCAGATACGCAGTATTTT.

The chain links TRBV6-2 or TRBV6-3 to TRBJ2-1; perhaps TRBD2 as D (6 bases). Deletions cut 3 bases from V and 2 bases from J, with 17 bases between. CDR3 length equals 17 residues. Germline V CDR1 and CDR2: MNHEY, SVGEGT. This chain's CDR3 is CASSYGVGGKAYNEQFF. The CDR3 coding sequence is TGTGCCAGCAGTTATGGTGTGGGGGGAAAAGCCTACAATGAGCAGTTCTTC.

The chain is built from TRBV18 and TRBJ1-5, with 7 bases that match TRBD1. CDR3 length: 16 residues. V was pared by 2 bases and J by 2 bases, with 6 bases of the junction left unmatched. Germline CDR1 reads KGHSH; CDR2 reads LQKENI. The CDR3 loop reads CASSPGSRGGNQPQHF. The CDR3, as DNA: TGTGCCAGCTCACCAGGTTCCAGGGGGGGCAATCAGCCCCAGCATTTT.

J is TRBJ2-7 and V is TRBV2, with 9 bases fitting TRBD2. The CDR3 spans 12 residues. Per the germline V gene, CDR1 is SNHLY and CDR2 is FYNNEI. Germline trimming cut 7 bases from V and 6 bases from J; bases unmatched to any gene: 4. The CDR3 nucleotides are TGTGCCAGCAAGGGACTAGCCAGCGAGCAGTACTTC. Translation gives CASKGLASEQYF.

The rearrangement links TRBV19 to TRBJ1-2; TRBD1 might be the D (6 bases). The germline V and J ends were trimmed by 8 bases and 8 bases, with 18 bases remaining between them. The CDR3 length is 13 residues. In germline, CDR1 is LNHDA, CDR2 SQIVND (reference sequence). The CDR3 region is CASRRGGVRGYTF. Written as DNA, the CDR3 is TGTGCCAGTCGAAGAGGGGGGGTCAGGGGCTACACCTTC.

This rearrangement joins TRBV15 to TRBJ2-3; TRBD1 agrees at 10 bases. V shed 3 bases and J 4 bases; nucleotides not matched to a gene: 4. The CDR3 loop spans 15 amino acids. Germline CDR1 is LNHNV and CDR2 is YYDKDF (reference sequence). Written as DNA, the CDR3 is TGTGCCACCAGCAGGGGACAGGGGCGCGCAGATACGCAGTATTTT. Translated, it gives CATSRGQGRADTQYF.

The V gene is TRBV30, the J gene TRBJ1-5, with 11 bases fitting TRBD1. The V and J ends lost 3 bases and 6 bases, in that order; junction bases with no gene match: 4. Germline lookup yields CDR1 GTSNPN and CDR2 SVGIG (reference sequence). This CDR3 region has 14 residues. In nucleotides, the CDR3 is TGTGCCTGGAGGGGACAGGGGGGGGGTCAGCCCCAGCATTTT. This encodes CAWRGQGGGQPQHF.

Here the CDR3 reads CASSVGSGTIANEQFF. The CDR3, as DNA: TGTGCCAGCAGCGTCGGTAGCGGGACAATAGCTAATGAGCAGTTCTTC. V and J are TRBV9 and TRBJ2-1, with TRBD2 matching over 8 bases. Germline V gene data show CDR1 as SGDLS and CDR2 as YYNGEE. V lost 2 bases and J lost 7; bases outside the gene matches: 11. This CDR3 comprises 16 residues.

The chain combines TRBV4-1 with TRBJ2-5; 7 bases agree with TRBD1. The CDR3 has 13 amino acids. Germline assignment: CDR1 MGHRA and CDR2 YSYEKL. Trimming took 5 bases from V and 4 from J; bases not matched to a gene: 4. CDR3 region: CASSLDRAETQYF. In DNA, the CDR3 is TGCGCCAGCAGCTTAGACAGGGCAGAGACCCAGTACTTC.

The V gene is TRBV21-1, the J gene TRBJ2-6; the D segment call TRBD1 is taken from the table without a DNA check. TRBV21-1 is assigned pseudogene status. This CDR3 comprises 16 residues. The CDR3 loop reads CASSKCTIPGANVLTF. The CDR3 DNA reads TGTGCCAGCAGCAAATGCACAATCCCTGGGGCCAACGTCCTGACTTTC.

This rearrangement joins TRBV7-9 to TRBJ2-2; no firm D call. This CDR3 region has 15 residues. Germline V gene lookup returns CDR1 SEHNR and CDR2 FQNEAQ (reference sequence). V lost 0 bases and J lost 2, with 7 bases in between. CDR3 in DNA: TGTGCCAGCAGCTTAGCGGTACTAAACACCGGGGAGCTGTTTTTT. Its translation is CASSLAVLNTGELFF.

This clone was seen repeatedly, ten times or more. In nucleotides, the CDR3 is TGTGCCAGCAGCCTCTCCCTTTGGACAGCGACTAACTATGGCTACACCTTC. It specifies CASSLSLWTATNYGYTF. The chain has TRBV3-1 (or the pseudogene TRBV3-2) and TRBJ1-2; TRBD1 might be the D (6 bases). Germline V CDR1 and CDR2: LGHDT, YNNKEL (reference sequence). This CDR3 spans 17 amino acids. V lost 4 bases and J lost 0, with 18 bases in between.

The genes are TRBV19 and TRBJ2-7, with D tentatively TRBD2 (6 bases). The germline gives CDR1 LNHDA, CDR2 SQIVND (reference sequence). V gave up 10 bases and J gave up 0 bases, with 19 bases separating them. The CDR3 spans 15 residues. The CDR3 is CATMSDYASSYEQYF. CDR3 nucleotides: TGTGCCACCATGTCGGACTACGCCAGCTCCTACGAGCAGTACTTC.

The rearrangement links TRBV7-8 to TRBJ2-7; the match to TRBD2 covers 13 bases. The V segment lost 1 base and the J segment 6 bases; nucleotides outside the gene matches: 12. Germline CDR1 is SGHVS and CDR2 is FQNEAQ. The CDR3 is 18 residues long. The CDR3 DNA is TGTGCCAGCAGCTTAGTGGGACTAGCGGGACCGCGGGGACGCGAGCAGTACTTC. It yields the protein CASSLVGLAGPRGREQYF.

This sequence joins TRBV11-2 and TRBJ2-1; 7 bases are a match to TRBD2. Trimming took 5 bases from V and 4 from J; bases not matched to a gene: 14. This CDR3 is built from 17 residues. Germline lookup yields CDR1 SGHAT and CDR2 FQNNGV. The CDR3 DNA is TGTGCCAGCAGCCATAGGGAGACGGGAGGCCCATACAATGAGCAGTTCTTC. Encoded protein: CASSHRETGGPYNEQFF. Supplemented by reference TRBV11-2 and TRBJ2-1, the full variable domain reads EAGVAQSPRYKIIEKRQSVAFWCNPISGHATLYWYQQILGQGPKLLIQFQNNGVVDDSQLPKDRFSAERLKGVDSTLKIQPAKLEDSAVYLCASSHRETGGPYNEQFFGPGTRLTVL.

This clone was picked up a small number of times. V is TRBV7-2 and J is TRBJ1-1, with TRBD1 as a possible D gene (5 bases). Trimming cost V 4 bases and J 5 bases, with 11 bases left between them. The germline CDR1 and CDR2 sequences are SGHTA and FQGNSA. This CDR3 has 13 amino acids. The CDR3 nucleotides are TGTGCCAGCAGCTCGGGGGTCGGGACTGAAGCTTTCTTT. This gives the protein CASSSGVGTEAFF.

V and J are TRBV27 and TRBJ1-1; 7 bases match TRBD1. The trim removed 4 bases at V and 6 bases at J, leaving 8 bases unmatched. This CDR3 region has 14 residues. CDR1 MNHEY and CDR2 SMNVEV come from the germline V gene (reference sequence). CDR3 sequence reads: CASSSRQGRSEAFF. The CDR3 region has the DNA TGTGCCAGCAGTTCTCGACAGGGTCGCTCTGAAGCTTTCTTT.

V usage is TRBV7-9 and J usage is TRBJ2-1, with D uncertain. Germline V gene lookup returns CDR1 SEHNR and CDR2 FQNEAQ (reference sequence). CDR3 length: 11 residues. Trimming removed 2 bases from V and 12 bases from J, with 8 bases in between. The CDR3 region has the DNA TGTGCCAGCAGCTTATCTTCCCCGCAGTTCTTC. This codes for CASSLSSPQFF.

CDR3: CAIRASGRPNEQFF. CDR3 bases: TGTGCCATCAGGGCTAGCGGGAGACCCAATGAGCAGTTCTTC. The chain is built from TRBV10-3 and TRBJ2-1; 10 bases map to TRBD2. The CDR3 runs to 14 residues. Germline CDR1 and CDR2: ENHRY and SYGVKD. Trimming took 6 bases from V and 6 from J; bases not matched to a gene: 5.

This chain uses TRBV30 with TRBJ2-5; 9 bases align to TRBD1. This CDR3 has 16 residues. The J segment lost 5 bases and the V segment lost 4 bases, leaving 14 bases of the junction unmatched. Germline-derived CDR1 and CDR2 are GTSNPN and SVGIG (reference sequence). CDR3 DNA: TGTGCCTGGAACGACAGGGGGAATAATCTGATGGAGACCCAGTACTTC. Amino acid sequence: CAWNDRGNNLMETQYF.